This T cell receptor (beta chain) was sequenced during a study of PD-1 blockade in classical Hodgkin lymphoma. In the study overall: Every 2 weeks, patients got 3 mg/kg intravenous nivolumab. The study, taken as a whole, reports: There was a significant rise in CD4+ TCR diversity by C4D1, with no such rise for CD8+. Nivolumab initiated under 1 year post-ASCT led to patient exclusion.

This clone counts as medium-sized. Its antigen is undetermined. Every patient experienced relapse after autologous stem cell transplantation, and brentuximab vedotin exposure varied. Complete response, partial response or progressive disease were the best responses. The protocol was immunoSEQ multiplex PCR, while the TCRdb copy is restricted to in-frame clones and leaves out a portion. The table shows some 23,000 clones, with more than 65% occurring only once. The V end was cut by 3 bases, the J end by 4 bases, with 12 bases between. The CDR3 has 14 residues. Germline V gene lookup returns CDR1 MNHEY and CDR2 SMNVEV (reference sequence).

This receptor was obtained from a human donor with classical Hodgkin lymphoma. This specimen consisted of peripheral blood mononuclear cells (PBMCs), obtained at baseline. The gene calls are TRBV27 and TRBJ1-1; no definite D call. The CDR3 DNA is TGTGCCAGCAGTTTTGGCGTTGTCGGCACTGAAGCTTTCTTT. This translates into CASSFGVVGTEAFF.